A single sample gave rise to the 8 T cell receptor beta chains below, sequenced in a study of cytomegalovirus exposure and HLA in healthy donors. PCR amplification relied on 60 Vbeta primers (plus 13 Jbeta primers). Generated by immunoSEQ multiplex PCR, the TCRdb table keeps only in-frame clones and is missing some. The sample table sets out 100,000 to 150,000 clones. The sequenced sample consisted of PBMCs. The receptors stem from a young man in good health and CMV-seronegative.

The V and J genes are TRBV7-3 and TRBJ2-2, with 10 bases matching TRBD2. With V trimmed by 5 bases and J by 3 bases, 3 bases remained unmatched. Germline V gene sequence: CDR1 SGHTA, CDR2 FQGTGA. There are 15 residues in the CDR3. As DNA, the CDR3 is TGTGCCAGCAGCCGGACTAGCGGATACACCGGGGAGCTGTTTTTT. This sequence encodes CASSRTSGYTGELFF.

The CDR3: CASSEVGRWTDTQYF. The DNA for the CDR3 is TGTGCCAGCAGCGAAGTAGGGAGGTGGACAGATACGCAGTATTTT. The V gene is TRBV7-9, the J gene TRBJ2-3, with D tentatively TRBD2 (6 bases). The CDR3 is 15 amino acids. Trimming pared 5 bases from V and 3 bases from J, leaving 15 bases between. Germline values: CDR1 SEHNR, CDR2 FQNEAQ (reference sequence).

The chain employs TRBV2 and TRBJ2-2; perhaps TRBD1 as D (5 bases). Germline loops: CDR1 SNHLY, CDR2 FYNNEI. The CDR3 is 17 residues long. Trimming shortened V by 5 bases and J by 0 bases, and 16 bases separated the two germline ends. CDR3 sequence: CASSPGMGHSNTGELFF. As DNA, the CDR3 is TGTGCCAGCAGTCCTGGGATGGGGCATTCGAACACCGGGGAGCTGTTTTTT.

This rearrangement joins TRBV4-3 to TRBJ1-2; D unclear. Germline CDR1 reads LGHNA; CDR2 reads YSLEER. The CDR3 is 15 residues long. V was cut by 6 bases and J by 0 bases, with 14 bases left in between. CDR3 DNA: TGCGCCAGCAGGTTGGCGGAAACTCCTAACTATGGCTACACCTTC. Translated, it gives CASRLAETPNYGYTF.

The gene calls are TRBV7-9 and TRBJ1-2; possibly TRBD1 for D (6 bases). This CDR3 contains 16 residues. CDR1 is SEHNR and CDR2 is FQNEAQ in the germline V gene (reference sequence). V lost 9 bases to trimming and J lost 2 bases, with 22 bases between them. The CDR3 reads CASRGTVIGGNYGYTF. The CDR3 DNA reads as TGTGCCAGTAGAGGGACGGTGATTGGGGGCAACTATGGCTACACCTTC.

This CDR3 reads CAISRLRDSSSYEQYF. The CDR3 DNA reads TGTGCCATCAGCAGATTACGGGACTCAAGCTCCTACGAGCAGTACTTC. The chain combines TRBV10-3 with TRBJ2-5; perhaps TRBD2 as D (6 bases). The J call may be incorrect, as the DNA end agrees better with TRBJ2-7. CDR3 length: 16 amino acids. The germline CDR1 and CDR2 sequences are ENHRY and SYGVKD.

The CDR3 loop is CASSPSRGALSYEQYF. The CDR3 DNA reads TGTGCCAGCAGCCCCTCCAGGGGGGCCCTATCCTACGAGCAGTACTTC. The V gene is TRBV7-9, the J gene TRBJ2-7; a weak D match, TRBD1 (7 bases). V lost 5 bases to trimming and J lost 1 base, with 18 bases between them. The CDR3 sequence is 16 residues long. Per the germline V gene, CDR1 is SEHNR and CDR2 is FQNEAQ (reference sequence).

The V gene is TRBV7-2, the J gene TRBJ2-2; 12 bases match TRBD2. V shed 1 base, J shed 6 bases, and the junction held 3 bases outside the gene matches. This CDR3 has 16 residues. Germline values: CDR1 SGHTA, CDR2 FQGNSA. Here the CDR3 DNA reads TGTGCCAGCAGCTTAGTGACTAGCGGGGGCTCCGGGGAGCTGTTTTTT. Protein product: CASSLVTSGGSGELFF. Full variable domain (missing parts from reference TRBV7-2 and TRBJ2-2): GAGVSQSPSNKVTEKGKDVELRCDPISGHTALYWYRQSLGQGLEFLIYFQGNSAPDKSGLPSDRFSAERTGGSVSTLTIQRTQQEDSAVYLCASSLVTSGGSGELFFGEGSRLTVL.